The clone carrying this T cell receptor beta chain was recorded once. These data are taken from a study of T cell changes during pregnancy in multiple sclerosis. Looked up from germline, CDR1 is MGHRA and CDR2 is YSYEKL. With V trimmed by 7 bases and J by 10 bases, 10 bases remained unmatched. The CDR3 is 15 amino acids. Generated by immunoSEQ multiplex PCR, the TCRdb table keeps only in-frame clones and is missing some. The sample records about 30,000 clones, 85% to 95% being singletons. This TCR derives from a female donor with multiple sclerosis, enrolled in a pregnancy study. Specimen: CD8+ T cells from peripheral blood mononuclear cells, collected before pregnancy. The V gene is TRBV4-1, the J gene TRBJ2-1, with 13 bases fitting TRBD2. The CDR3: CASTGLAGSGGEQFF. In DNA form, the CDR3 reads TGCGCCAGCACGGGACTAGCGGGGTCAGGTGGCGAGCAGTTCTTC.